This section outlines one T cell receptor beta chain sequence together with its context. V was cut by 5 bases and J by 5 bases, with 9 bases left in between. Per the germline V gene, CDR1 is SGHTA and CDR2 is FQGTGA. CDR3 length: 13 amino acids. The data are from a study of blood T cell repertoires in COVID-19. Looking at the study overall: Samples representing acute and convalescent COVID-19 were sourced from the United States, Italy and Spain.

The repertoire was sequenced with immunoSEQ multiplex PCR; TCRdb's copy has only in-frame clones and lacks some. This table has approximately 180,000 clones, about 72% appearing once. Across 20 to 25 US areas, participants ranged in age from 18 to 89 years. Sequencing used PBMCs or T cells enriched from blood (not recorded which). The genes are TRBV7-3 and TRBJ2-2; no definite D call. This TCR was sampled from a woman between 50 and 59 years old who had recovered from COVID-19. This CDR3 is CASSQQPTGELFF. CDR3 in DNA: TGTGCCAGCAGCCAACAACCGACCGGGGAGCTGTTTTTT.